The entry that follows covers one TCR beta chain sequence. The antigen remains unidentified. The study ran its PCR with 60 Vbeta and 13 Jbeta primers. The table came from immunoSEQ multiplex PCR; TCRdb's copy has only in-frame clones and leaves some out. The profile covers about 77,000 clones, with approximately 80% appearing a single time and approximately 3.4% taken by the ten largest. The sample is drawn from a study of cytomegalovirus exposure and HLA in healthy donors. Study-level results: Most TCR sequences were rare, but some public TCRs occurred in many donors. TCR beta V- and J-gene trimming was later associated with a missense DCLRE1C variant.

The source is a middle-aged man in good health and CMV-seronegative. The source material was PBMCs.

The CDR3 sequence: CATSRDIGHTDTQYF. The CDR3 nucleotides are TGTGCCACCAGCAGAGATATTGGACACACAGATACGCAGTATTTT. V gene TRBV15 combines with J gene TRBJ2-3; perhaps TRBD1 as D (5 bases). The V gene's germline CDR1 is LNHNV and CDR2 YYDKDF (reference sequence). The CDR3 covers 15 residues. Trimming took 0 bases from V and 2 from J, leaving 9 bases between them.